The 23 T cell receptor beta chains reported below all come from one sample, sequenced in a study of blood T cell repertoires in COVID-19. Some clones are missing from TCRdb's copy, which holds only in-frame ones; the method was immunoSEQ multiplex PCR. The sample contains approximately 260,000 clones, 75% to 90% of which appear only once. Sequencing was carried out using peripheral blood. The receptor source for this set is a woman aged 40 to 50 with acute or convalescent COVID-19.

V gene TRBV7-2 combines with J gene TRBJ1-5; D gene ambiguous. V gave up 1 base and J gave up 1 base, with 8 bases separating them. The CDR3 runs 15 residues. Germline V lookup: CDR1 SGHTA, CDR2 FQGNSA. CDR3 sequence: CASSLGLRSNQPQHF. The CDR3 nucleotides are TGTGCCAGCAGCTTAGGCCTGAGGAGCAATCAGCCCCAGCATTTT.

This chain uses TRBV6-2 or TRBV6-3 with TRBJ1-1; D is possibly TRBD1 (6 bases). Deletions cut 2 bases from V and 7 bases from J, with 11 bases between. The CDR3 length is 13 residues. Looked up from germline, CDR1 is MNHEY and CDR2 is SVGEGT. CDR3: CASSYRRQVEAFF. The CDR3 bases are TGTGCCAGCAGTTACCGAAGACAGGTTGAAGCTTTCTTT.

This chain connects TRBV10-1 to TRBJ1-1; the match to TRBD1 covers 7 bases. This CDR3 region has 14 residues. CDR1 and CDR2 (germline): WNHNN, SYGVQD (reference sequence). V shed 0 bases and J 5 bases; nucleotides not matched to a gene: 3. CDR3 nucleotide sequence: TGCGCCAGCAGTGAGTCCCCAGGGGGGACTGAAGCTTTCTTT. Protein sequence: CASSESPGGTEAFF.

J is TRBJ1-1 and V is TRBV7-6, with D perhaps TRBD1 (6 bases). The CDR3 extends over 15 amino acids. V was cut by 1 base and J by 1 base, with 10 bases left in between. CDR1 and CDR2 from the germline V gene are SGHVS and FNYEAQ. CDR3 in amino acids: CASSLGWDKNTEAFF. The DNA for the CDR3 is TGTGCCAGCAGCTTAGGATGGGACAAGAACACTGAAGCTTTCTTT.

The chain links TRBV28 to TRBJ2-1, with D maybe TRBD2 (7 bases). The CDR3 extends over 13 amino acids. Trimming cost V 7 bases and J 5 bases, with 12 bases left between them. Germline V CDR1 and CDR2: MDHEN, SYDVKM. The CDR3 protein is CASNREGHNEQFF. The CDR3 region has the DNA TGTGCCAGCAACAGGGAGGGTCACAATGAGCAGTTCTTC.

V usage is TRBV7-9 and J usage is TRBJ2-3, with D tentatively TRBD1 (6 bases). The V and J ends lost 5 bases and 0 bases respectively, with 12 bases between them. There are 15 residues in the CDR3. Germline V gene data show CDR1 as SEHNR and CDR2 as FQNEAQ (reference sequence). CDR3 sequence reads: CASSPVTGSTDTQYF. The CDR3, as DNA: TGTGCCAGCAGCCCTGTAACAGGGAGCACAGATACGCAGTATTTT.

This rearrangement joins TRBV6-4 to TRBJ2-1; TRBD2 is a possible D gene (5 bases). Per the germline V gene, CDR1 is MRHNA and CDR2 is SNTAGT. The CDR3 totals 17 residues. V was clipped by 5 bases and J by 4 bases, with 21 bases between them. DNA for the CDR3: TGTGCCAGCAGTCTGGGGTCGGGGAAGGAGCGGTACAATGAGCAGTTCTTC. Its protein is CASSLGSGKERYNEQFF.

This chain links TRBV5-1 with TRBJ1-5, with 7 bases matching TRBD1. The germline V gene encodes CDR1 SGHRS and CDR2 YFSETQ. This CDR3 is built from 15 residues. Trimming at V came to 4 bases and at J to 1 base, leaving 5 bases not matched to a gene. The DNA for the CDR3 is TGCGCCAGCAGCGCCGGACAGGAGAGCAATCAGCCCCAGCATTTT. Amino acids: CASSAGQESNQPQHF. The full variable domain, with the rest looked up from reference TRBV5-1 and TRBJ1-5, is KAGVTQTPRYLIKTRGQQVTLSCSPISGHRSVSWYQQTPGQGLQFLFEYFSETQRNKGNFPGRFSGRQFSNSRSEMNVSTLELGDSALYLCASSAGQESNQPQHFGDGTRLSIL.

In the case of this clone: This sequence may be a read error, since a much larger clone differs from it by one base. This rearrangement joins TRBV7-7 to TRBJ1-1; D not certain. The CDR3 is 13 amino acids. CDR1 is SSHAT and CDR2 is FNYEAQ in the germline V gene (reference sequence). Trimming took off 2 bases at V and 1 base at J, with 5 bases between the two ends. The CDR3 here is CASSLNRNTEAFF. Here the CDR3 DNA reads TGTGCCAGCAGCTTAAACAGGAACACTGAAGCTTTCTTT.

CDR3 DNA sequence: TGTGCCAGCAGCATGCGCGGGACAGGGGGAGAGACCCAGTACTTC. Protein: CASSMRGTGGETQYF. The chain links TRBV9 to TRBJ2-5; 11 bases fit TRBD1. After removal of 4 bases from V and 4 bases from J, the junction contained 6 bases not matched to a gene. Germline V CDR1 and CDR2: SGDLS, YYNGEE. The CDR3 contains 15 residues.

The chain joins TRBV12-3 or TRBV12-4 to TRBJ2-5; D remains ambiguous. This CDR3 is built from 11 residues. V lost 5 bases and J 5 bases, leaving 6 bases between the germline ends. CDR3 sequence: CASSGSETQYF. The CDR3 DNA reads TGTGCCAGCAGTGGCTCGGAGACCCAGTACTTC.

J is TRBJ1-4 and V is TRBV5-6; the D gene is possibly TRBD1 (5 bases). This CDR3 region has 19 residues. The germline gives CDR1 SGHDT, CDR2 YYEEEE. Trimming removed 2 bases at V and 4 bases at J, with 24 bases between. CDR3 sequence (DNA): TGTGCCAGCAGCTTCCGTGACGCAGGGCGCTGGCAGGGTAATGAAAAACTGTTTTTT. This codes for CASSFRDAGRWQGNEKLFF.

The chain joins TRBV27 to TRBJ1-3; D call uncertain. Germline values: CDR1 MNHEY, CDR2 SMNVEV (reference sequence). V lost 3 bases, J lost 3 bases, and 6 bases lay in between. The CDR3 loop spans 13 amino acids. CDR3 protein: CASSFGVGNTIYF. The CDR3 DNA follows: TGTGCCAGCAGTTTCGGGGTTGGAAACACCATATATTTT.

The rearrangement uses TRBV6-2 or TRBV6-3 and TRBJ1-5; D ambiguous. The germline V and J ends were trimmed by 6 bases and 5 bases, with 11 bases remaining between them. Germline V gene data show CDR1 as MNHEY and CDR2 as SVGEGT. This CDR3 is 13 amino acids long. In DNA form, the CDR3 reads TGTGCCAGCAGCCTCGACATCTATCAGCCCCAGCATTTT. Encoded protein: CASSLDIYQPQHF.

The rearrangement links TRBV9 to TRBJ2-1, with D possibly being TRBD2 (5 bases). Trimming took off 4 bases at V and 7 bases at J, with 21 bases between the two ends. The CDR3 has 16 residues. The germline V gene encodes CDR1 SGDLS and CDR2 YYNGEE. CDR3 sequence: CASSQEEEYLHNEQFF. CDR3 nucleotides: TGTGCCAGCAGCCAGGAGGAGGAATACCTCCATAATGAGCAGTTCTTC.

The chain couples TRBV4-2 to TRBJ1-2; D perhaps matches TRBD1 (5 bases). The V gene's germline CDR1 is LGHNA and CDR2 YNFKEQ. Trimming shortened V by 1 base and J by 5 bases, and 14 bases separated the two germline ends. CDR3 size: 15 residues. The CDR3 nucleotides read TGTGCCAGCAGCCAAGTGCTGGGGGGTAGGTATGGCTACACCTTC. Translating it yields CASSQVLGGRYGYTF.

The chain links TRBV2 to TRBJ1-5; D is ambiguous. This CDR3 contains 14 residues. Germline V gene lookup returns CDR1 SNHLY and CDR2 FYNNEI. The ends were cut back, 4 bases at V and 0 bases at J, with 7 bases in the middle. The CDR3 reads CASSAGYSNQPQHF. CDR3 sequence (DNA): TGTGCCAGCAGTGCGGGATATAGCAATCAGCCCCAGCATTTT.

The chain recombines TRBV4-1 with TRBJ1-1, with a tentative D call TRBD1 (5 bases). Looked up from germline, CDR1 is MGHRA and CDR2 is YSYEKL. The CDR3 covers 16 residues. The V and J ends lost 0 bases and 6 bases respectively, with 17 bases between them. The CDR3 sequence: CASSQDRASSGAEAFF. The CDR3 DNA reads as TGCGCCAGCAGCCAAGATCGGGCCAGCTCGGGGGCTGAAGCTTTCTTT.

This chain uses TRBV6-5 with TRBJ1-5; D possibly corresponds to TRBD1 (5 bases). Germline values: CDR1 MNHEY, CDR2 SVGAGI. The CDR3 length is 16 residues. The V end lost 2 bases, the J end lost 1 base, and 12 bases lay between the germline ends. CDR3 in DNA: TGTGCCAGCAGTTACGTGGCGGGGCCGAGCAATCAGCCCCAGCATTTT. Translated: CASSYVAGPSNQPQHF.

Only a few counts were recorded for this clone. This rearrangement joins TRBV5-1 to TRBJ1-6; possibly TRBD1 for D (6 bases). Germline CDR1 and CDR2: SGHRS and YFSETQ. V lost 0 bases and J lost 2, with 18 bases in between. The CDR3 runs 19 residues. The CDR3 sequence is CASSLDGGQSKTYNSPLHF. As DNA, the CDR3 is TGCGCCAGCAGCTTGGACGGCGGACAGTCTAAAACCTATAATTCACCCCTCCACTTT.

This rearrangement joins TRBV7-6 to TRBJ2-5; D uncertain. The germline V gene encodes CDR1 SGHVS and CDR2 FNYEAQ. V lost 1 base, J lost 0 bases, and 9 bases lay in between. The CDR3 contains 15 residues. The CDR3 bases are TGTGCCAGCAGCTTAGTGGCAGGATACCAAGAGACCCAGTACTTC. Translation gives CASSLVAGYQETQYF.

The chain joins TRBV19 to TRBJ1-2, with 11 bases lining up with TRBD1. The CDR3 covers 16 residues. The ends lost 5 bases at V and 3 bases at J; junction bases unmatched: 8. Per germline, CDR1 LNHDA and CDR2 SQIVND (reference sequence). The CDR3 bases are TGTGCCAGTAGTGCGGCCTGGACAGGGGGCCACTATGGCTACACCTTC. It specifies CASSAAWTGGHYGYTF.

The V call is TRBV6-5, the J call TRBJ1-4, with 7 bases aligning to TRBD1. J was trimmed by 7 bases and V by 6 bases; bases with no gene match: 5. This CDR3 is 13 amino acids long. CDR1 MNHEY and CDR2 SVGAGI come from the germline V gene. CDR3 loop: CASSKNRGEKLFF. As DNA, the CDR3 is TGTGCCAGCAGCAAAAACAGGGGTGAAAAACTGTTTTTT.